Here is one T cell receptor (beta chain) with its context. Its antigen is undetermined. This sample is part of a study of beta chain features in type 1 diabetes. As for the study in general: No patient-donor differences in age, gender, total cells or subset yield. Study findings and constraints: Patients showed naive, central memory and Treg TCRB repertoires that appeared more similar than those of healthy donors.

The CDR3 consists of 15 residues. V was pared by 6 bases and J by 6 bases, with 17 bases between. Germline V gene lookup returns CDR1 SGHTA and CDR2 FQGNSA. cDNA synthesis used the whole RNA isolate, giving expressed TCRB sequences. This table comes from immunoSEQ multiplex PCR, and its TCRdb copy is limited to in-frame clones, with some not included. Of tens of thousands of clones in the sample, approximately 32% were seen once. The sample taken for sequencing was stem cell memory CD4+ T cells from blood. The gene calls are TRBV7-2 and TRBJ1-4, with D possibly matching TRBD1 (5 bases). This TCR was recovered from a woman in her late teens or twenties in good health. The CDR3 is CASRRPGVGDEKLFF. DNA of the CDR3: TGTGCCAGCAGACGCCCGGGCGTAGGGGATGAAAAACTGTTTTTT.